These 3 T cell receptor beta chains originate from one sample sequenced in a study of shared clonotypes between healthy human individuals. TCRdb's copy holds only in-frame clones and misses some; the assay was immunoSEQ multiplex PCR. The sample contains about 2.4 million clones, approximately 92% of which appear only once. Sequenced input: naive CD4+ T cells sorted from blood. The subset: CD45RA+ positively selected. The receptors were sampled from a man aged 18 to 29 in good health.

The chain uses TRBV6-5 and TRBJ2-5; D is possibly TRBD2 (5 bases). The V end lost 0 bases, the J end lost 9 bases, and 11 bases lay between the germline ends. Per germline, CDR1 MNHEY and CDR2 SVGAGI. This CDR3 is built from 13 residues. The CDR3 DNA follows: TGTGCCAGCAGTTACTCGAGGGAGTGGGCCCAGTACTTC. Its protein product is CASSYSREWAQYF.

The V call is TRBV9, the J call TRBJ1-2, with D tentatively TRBD1 (5 bases). Trimming cost V 0 bases and J 6 bases, with 9 bases left between them. Germline V CDR1 and CDR2: SGDLS, YYNGEE. The CDR3 length is 13 residues. The DNA for the CDR3 is TGTGCCAGCAGCGTAGCAGGGTTGAATGGCTACACCTTC. Its protein product is CASSVAGLNGYTF.

This chain uses TRBV27 with TRBJ2-7; 7 nucleotides align to TRBD1. Germline values: CDR1 MNHEY, CDR2 SMNVEV (reference sequence). V lost 6 bases and J lost 0; bases outside the gene matches: 11. CDR3 length: 16 amino acids. The CDR3 DNA follows: TGTGCCAGCAGCCAATTACTAAGACAGGGCTCCTACGAGCAGTACTTC. Translated, it gives CASSQLLRQGSYEQYF.